Below, one T cell receptor beta chain is given with its context. Source study methods: Researchers report that nucleated cell counts were estimated from reference gene primer amplification. Assay used: immunoSEQ multiplex PCR; TCRdb lists only in-frame clones, some missing. V, J and clone size derive from that table, while D and trimming were established from the DNA sequence. The sample lists roughly 93,000 clones; about 85% were seen once. The V end lost 5 bases, the J end lost 5 bases, and 15 bases lay between the germline ends. This CDR3 region has 14 residues. Germline CDR1 KGHSH, CDR2 LQKENI. The entry originates in a study of blood T cell repertoires in COVID-19. Looking at the study overall: Material from acute and convalescent COVID-19 was sourced from the United States, Italy and Spain. In each case, the material was cDNA or gDNA derived from T cells, B-cell-depleted T cells, or PBMCs.

The rearrangement uses TRBV18 and TRBJ1-1; D is perhaps TRBD1 (6 bases). Sequenced material: peripheral blood. This clonotype was obtained from a woman of 80 years or more with acute or convalescent COVID-19. The CDR3 protein is CASSSEQGKTEAFF. CDR3 in DNA: TGTGCCAGCTCATCAGAACAGGGCAAGACTGAAGCTTTCTTT.